The 29 T cell receptor beta chains below come from one sample, sequenced in a study of regulatory T cells in long-lasting Graves disease. iRepertoire HTBI primers and Arm-PCR of CDR3 regions built TCR beta libraries. One entry per CDR3 protein, called by TCRdb with MiXCR from the multiplex PCR reads. The table lists 500,000 or so distinct CDR3 sequences, about 17% of them singletons. Time point meaning: newly diagnosed GD, antithyroid drugs for less than 3 months. The TCR library used RNA extracted from PBMCs. The sample was also linked to a second study, of T cells in Graves' hyperthyroidism and ophthalmopathy.

The sequences come from peripheral blood mononuclear cells (PBMCs), collected at new diagnosis, from a patient treated with antithyroid drugs. These receptors came from a man in his forties or fifties with Graves disease.

This chain joins TRBV27 and TRBJ1-4, with D tentatively TRBD1 (5 bases). V lost 5 bases, J lost 7 bases, and 20 bases lay in between. The CDR3 spans 16 residues. Germline V gene sequence: CDR1 MNHEY, CDR2 SMNVEV (reference sequence). The CDR3 sequence is CASSRRQLLQGEKLFF. Written as DNA, the CDR3 is TGTGCCAGCAGTCGGCGACAGCTCCTCCAGGGTGAAAAACTGTTTTTT.

This clonotype has at least ten counts. The chain joins TRBV12-3 or TRBV12-4 to TRBJ1-1; a possible D gene is TRBD1 (5 bases). The germline V and J ends were trimmed by 7 bases and 4 bases, with 19 bases remaining between them. This CDR3 has 15 residues. The CDR3 DNA reads as TGTGCCAGCACCCTCTCCCGGGGACTTCGCACTGAAGCTTTCTTT. It is translated as CASTLSRGLRTEAFF.

This clonotype was detected ten times or more. The rearrangement joins TRBV7-6 to TRBJ2-1, with 9 bases matching TRBD1. In germline, CDR1 is SGHVS, CDR2 FNYEAQ. The CDR3 has 13 residues. Losses at the gene ends were 4 bases for V and 9 bases for J; bases not matched to a gene: 4. CDR3 sequence (DNA): TGTGCCAGCAGCTCCGGGACAGGGAGTGAGCAGTTCTTC. It translates to CASSSGTGSEQFF.

This clonotype was picked up a small number of times. V and J are TRBV20-1 and TRBJ2-2, with D unresolved. The V end lost 4 bases, the J end lost 1 base, and 7 bases lay between the germline ends. Germline V gene lookup returns CDR1 DFQATT and CDR2 SNEGSKA (reference sequence). This CDR3 has 13 amino acids. As DNA, the CDR3 is TGCAGTGCTACGGACCGGAACACCGGGGAGCTGTTTTTT. Its translation is CSATDRNTGELFF.

This clonotype was observed a few times. V and J are TRBV30 and TRBJ1-6; the match to TRBD1 covers 7 bases. The V and J ends lost 1 base and 9 bases, in that order; junction bases with no gene match: 15. This CDR3 region has 17 residues. From germline, CDR1 is GTSNPN and CDR2 SVGIG (reference sequence). The CDR3, as DNA: TGTGCCTGGAGTGCCTTATGGGACAGAGAACAGGCTTCACCCCTCCACTTT. Translated, it gives CAWSALWDREQASPLHF.

This clonotype was found many times. The chain joins TRBV30 to TRBJ1-1; D gene unclear. Germline lookup yields CDR1 GTSNPN and CDR2 SVGIG (reference sequence). The CDR3 extends over 11 amino acids. With 4 bases removed from V and 1 base from J, the gap between germline ends came to 4 bases. CDR3 sequence: CAWTRNTEAFF. Here the CDR3 DNA reads TGTGCCTGGACGAGGAACACTGAAGCTTTCTTT.

This clonotype occurred many times. The chain has TRBV20-1 and TRBJ2-1; D might be TRBD1 (5 bases). The CDR3 sequence is 14 residues long. Germline V gives CDR1 DFQATT, CDR2 SNEGSKA (reference sequence). The V end lost 3 bases, the J end lost 0 bases, and 9 bases lay between the germline ends. CDR3 DNA sequence: TGCAGTGCTAGTCTAGACAGCTCCTACAATGAGCAGTTCTTC. It is translated as CSASLDSSYNEQFF.

This clonotype was seen many times. The CDR3, as DNA: TGTGCCAGCAGTTTCCCGTCCCTGGGGGGCTCTCATAGCACAGATACGCAGTATTTT. Protein sequence: CASSFPSLGGSHSTDTQYF. This chain uses TRBV28 with TRBJ2-3; D is tentatively TRBD1 or TRBD2 (6 bases each). The V gene lost 3 bases and the J gene lost 0 bases, with 22 bases spanning the gap. The CDR3 is 19 amino acids. Germline assignment: CDR1 MDHEN and CDR2 SYDVKM.

J is TRBJ1-1 and V is TRBV6-1, with D perhaps matching TRBD1 (5 bases). This CDR3 is built from 12 residues. Germline V gene lookup returns CDR1 MNHNS and CDR2 SASEGT. V lost 11 bases and J lost 4, with 14 bases in between. The CDR3 reads CAAGQRSTEAFF. CDR3 DNA: TGTGCCGCGGGGCAGAGGAGCACTGAAGCTTTCTTT.

Many counts were recorded for this clonotype. CDR3 sequence reads: CASSRLDTQYF. CDR3 nucleotides: TGCGCCAGCAGTCGATTAGATACGCAGTATTTT. The chain combines TRBV10-1 with TRBJ2-3; no clear D gene. The CDR3 length is 11 residues. V lost 5 bases and J lost 5, with 5 bases in between. Germline V gene data show CDR1 as WNHNN and CDR2 as SYGVQD (reference sequence).

This clonotype appeared many times. The V gene is TRBV3-1, the J gene TRBJ2-2; 8 bases align to TRBD2. The V gene end was trimmed by 1 base and the J gene end by 4 bases; junction bases not matched to a gene: 2. Germline V gives CDR1 LGHDT, CDR2 YNNKEL (reference sequence). This CDR3 has 15 residues. The CDR3 sequence is CASSQAAGATGELFF. For the CDR3, the DNA is TGTGCCAGCAGCCAAGCAGCGGGAGCCACCGGGGAGCTGTTTTTT.

This clonotype was recorded many times. The chain joins TRBV3-1 to TRBJ2-7, with a possible D match to TRBD1 (5 bases). Germline V gene sequence: CDR1 LGHDT, CDR2 YNNKEL (reference sequence). V shed 0 bases and J shed 1 base, with 13 bases lying between them. CDR3 length: 16 residues. CDR3 region: CASSQEPTGISYEQYF. The CDR3 DNA sequence: TGTGCCAGCAGCCAAGAACCTACAGGAATTTCCTACGAGCAGTACTTC.

Remarks on this clonotype: A much bigger clone sits one base away, suggesting this may be a read error. The chain employs TRBV6-2 or TRBV6-3 and TRBJ2-1; 9 nucleotides align to TRBD1. V was clipped by 6 bases and J by 6 bases; unmatched bases: 9. Germline CDR1 MNHEY, CDR2 SVGEGT. The CDR3 contains 15 residues. The CDR3 region is CASSEPGQGANEQFF. CDR3 sequence (DNA): TGTGCCAGCAGCGAACCGGGACAGGGAGCCAATGAGCAGTTCTTC.

This chain connects TRBV20-1 to TRBJ1-2, with D unresolved. Between the trimmed V and J ends, which lost 1 base and 5 bases, there was a span of 5 bases. Per germline, CDR1 DFQATT and CDR2 SNEGSKA (reference sequence). The CDR3 sequence is 11 residues long. Written as DNA, the CDR3 is TGCAGTGCTAGAGGATTATATGGCTACACCTTC. It encodes CSARGLYGYTF.

The table lists this clonotype with many counts. V is TRBV11-2 and J is TRBJ1-1; 10 bases align to TRBD1. CDR1 is SGHAT and CDR2 is FQNNGV in the germline V gene. Losses at the gene ends were 1 base for V and 11 bases for J; bases not matched to a gene: 10. The CDR3 contains 15 residues. Here the CDR3 reads CASSLGVGTGDAAFF. The CDR3 nucleotides read TGTGCCAGCAGCTTAGGTGTTGGGACAGGGGACGCGGCTTTCTTT.

This clonotype has only a few counts. The chain links TRBV14 to TRBJ1-2; no definite D call. This CDR3 has 13 amino acids. Looked up from germline, CDR1 is SGHDN and CDR2 is FVKESK. Trimming left V 4 bases short and J 6 bases short, with 12 bases between. The CDR3 here is CASSRLAQDGYTF. CDR3 DNA: TGTGCCAGCAGCCGGCTCGCTCAGGATGGCTACACCTTC.

About this clonotype: This may stem from a read error, because a much larger clone lies one nucleotide away. V gene TRBV3-1 combines with J gene TRBJ1-6; D call uncertain. This CDR3 region has 14 residues. The V gene's germline CDR1 is LGHDT and CDR2 YNNKEL (reference sequence). The CDR3: CANSQDPNNSPLHF. In DNA, the CDR3 is TGTGCCAACAGCCAAGACCCGAATAATTCACCCCTCCACTTT.

In this sample, this clonotype turned up many times. CDR3 nucleotide sequence: TGTGCCAGCAGCCCTCAGGATACGCAGTATTTT. It specifies CASSPQDTQYF. The chain couples TRBV11-2 to TRBJ2-3; D remains unclear. Between the trimmed V and J ends, which lost 5 bases and 6 bases, there was a span of 6 bases. CDR3 length: 11 residues. Germline lookup yields CDR1 SGHAT and CDR2 FQNNGV.

This clonotype was found many times. This chain joins TRBV3-1 and TRBJ2-3; D uncertain. The CDR3 spans 15 residues. V lost 0 bases and J 1 base, leaving 8 bases between the germline ends. Per germline, CDR1 LGHDT and CDR2 YNNKEL (reference sequence). CDR3 DNA sequence: TGTGCCAGCAGCCAAGATCGGAGAGGCACAGATACGCAGTATTTT. Translation gives CASSQDRRGTDTQYF.

The table lists this clonotype with a few counts. The chain uses TRBV7-9 and TRBJ2-7, with unresolved D. Between the trimmed V and J ends, which lost 4 bases and 5 bases, there was a span of 9 bases. The CDR3 is 12 residues long. Germline V gives CDR1 SEHNR, CDR2 FQNEAQ (reference sequence). CDR3 residues: CASSSLEDEQYF. CDR3 nucleotides: TGTGCCAGCAGCTCGCTCGAGGACGAGCAGTACTTC.

V usage is TRBV20-1 and J usage is TRBJ1-6, with D unclear. Trimming stripped 3 bases from V and 7 bases from J, with 10 bases between. The CDR3 covers 13 residues. The germline V gene encodes CDR1 DFQATT and CDR2 SNEGSKA (reference sequence). The CDR3 nucleotides read TGCAGTGCTAGGTTAATTGAGAATTCACCCCTCCACTTT. It specifies CSARLIENSPLHF.

This clonotype was recorded many times. The V call is TRBV6-1, the J call TRBJ2-3, with 11 bases matching TRBD2. V lost 5 bases, J lost 2 bases, and 3 bases stayed unmatched. This CDR3 is built from 15 residues. CDR1 is MNHNS, CDR2 SASEGT, per germline. CDR3 DNA: TGTGCCAGCAGTACGGGACTAGCGGACACAGATACGCAGTATTTT. Encoded protein: CASSTGLADTDTQYF.

There are a few counts of this clonotype. The rearrangement links TRBV12-3 or TRBV12-4 to TRBJ2-1; the match to TRBD1 covers 7 bases. After removal of 5 bases from V and 9 bases from J, the junction contained 7 bases not matched to a gene. This CDR3 has 13 residues. DNA for the CDR3: TGTGCCAGCAGTCCCAGGGGGAATGTTGAGCAGTTCTTC. As protein: CASSPRGNVEQFF.

The table lists this clonotype with many counts. The chain joins TRBV30 to TRBJ2-1, with 10 nucleotides matching TRBD2. J was trimmed by 7 bases and V by 5 bases; bases with no gene match: 5. There are 13 residues in the CDR3. CDR1 is GTSNPN and CDR2 is SVGIG in the germline V gene (reference sequence). DNA of the CDR3: TGTGCCTGGGGGACTAGCGCCAAGAATGAGCAGTTCTTC. Its protein product is CAWGTSAKNEQFF.

This clonotype was seen repeatedly, ten times or more. The V and J genes are TRBV7-2 and TRBJ2-3, with 14 bases identical to TRBD2. This CDR3 comprises 16 residues. J was trimmed by 10 bases and V by 5 bases; bases with no gene match: 11. The V gene's germline CDR1 is SGHTA and CDR2 FQGNSA. For the CDR3, the DNA is TGTGCCAGCAGCCTCCGACTAGCGGGAGGGCCAGGGGCGCAGTATTTT. The encoded protein is CASSLRLAGGPGAQYF.

Comment on this clonotype: A far larger clone lies a single base away; this is likely a read error. The chain is built from TRBV10-3 and TRBJ2-7; no clear D gene. The V gene's germline CDR1 is ENHRY and CDR2 SYGVKD. The CDR3 runs to 16 residues. CDR3 region: CASSDEGNPSSYEQYF. As DNA, the CDR3 is TGTGCCAGCAGTGACGAAGGGAACCCGAGCTCCTACGAGCAGTACTTC.

A note on this clonotype: Given a much more abundant clone one base away, this may be a read error. The chain joins TRBV12-3 or TRBV12-4 to TRBJ2-3, with 11 bases lining up with TRBD2. With the DNA end fitting TRBJ2-7 better, the J assignment may be wrong. This CDR3 region has 16 residues. The CDR3 spells CASRGGTSGSYNEQYF. CDR3 nucleotide sequence: TGTGCCAGCAGAGGGGGGACTAGCGGTTCCTACAATGAGCAGTACTTC.

V is TRBV6-1 and J is TRBJ2-1; 16 nucleotides agree with TRBD2. The CDR3 contains 18 residues. Per germline, CDR1 MNHNS and CDR2 SASEGT. The J segment lost 3 bases and the V segment lost 6 bases, leaving 8 bases of the junction unmatched. As DNA, the CDR3 is TGTGCCAGCAGAGACGGGACTAGCGGGAGGGCCTACTACAATGAGCAGTTCTTC. Protein sequence: CASRDGTSGRAYYNEQFF.

This clonotype was observed a handful of times. The chain has TRBV29-1 and TRBJ1-1; TRBD1 is a possible D gene (5 bases). Germline V CDR1 and CDR2: SQVTM, ANQGSEA. The CDR3 consists of 13 residues. V lost 3 bases to trimming and J lost 0 bases, with 8 bases between them. The CDR3 DNA follows: TGCAGCGTTGACCAGGGAATGAACACTGAAGCTTTCTTT. It codes for CSVDQGMNTEAFF.